This T cell receptor beta chain appears in the sequencing data of a study of T-cell memory formation after mild COVID-19. The germline V and J ends were trimmed by 3 bases and 4 bases, with 6 bases remaining between them. Looked up from germline, CDR1 is SEHNR and CDR2 is FQNEAQ (reference sequence). The CDR3 is made up of 12 amino acids. In TCRdb, the 5' RACE reads were re-called with MiXCR into one record per CDR3 protein. This sample has some 250,000 distinct CDR3 sequences, with around 17% found just once. This receptor was identified in a man aged 18 to 29 who had mild COVID-19 (a few samples of this study predate the infection). Cell type and time point are not known. Sequenced material: PBMCs or a T cell subset sorted from them (not recorded which). This sequence joins TRBV7-9 and TRBJ2-5; D uncertain. CDR3 sequence (DNA): TGTGCCAGCAGCTTCCGGCCAGAGACCCAGTACTTC. Protein: CASSFRPETQYF.